Each of the 9 T cell receptor beta chains below was sequenced from the same sample in a study of neurological immune-mediated disorders. TCRdb redid the calling of the 5' RACE reads with MiXCR, one entry per CDR3 protein. This sample carries about 84,000 distinct CDR3 sequences, about a tenth of them seen once, and the ten largest clones take around 2%. Sample: PBMCs. Source of these receptors: a man in his forties or fifties in good health.

This clonotype was observed at least ten times. The chain carries TRBV18 and TRBJ1-1, with D unclear. Germline V lookup: CDR1 KGHSH, CDR2 LQKENI. CDR3 length: 13 amino acids. V dropped 4 bases and J dropped 5 bases, with 11 bases sitting between them. CDR3 bases: TGTGCCAGCTCACGGACGGGGAGAACTGAAGCTTTCTTT. Translated, it gives CASSRTGRTEAFF.

This clonotype was found many times. V and J are TRBV6-5 and TRBJ1-2; 9 bases agree with TRBD1. Germline assignment: CDR1 MNHEY and CDR2 SVGAGI. The CDR3 length is 14 residues. With 5 bases clipped from V and 6 bases from J, the junction kept 7 bases outside the gene matches. The CDR3 nucleotides read TGTGCCAGCAGTAGGACAGGGGTGGGGGATGGCTACACCTTC. It translates to CASSRTGVGDGYTF.

There are many counts of this clonotype. J is TRBJ2-1 and V is TRBV29-1; 7 nucleotides line up with TRBD2. V was clipped by 8 bases and J by 7 bases; unmatched bases: 11. The length of the CDR3 is 13 residues. Germline V gene data show CDR1 as SQVTM and CDR2 as ANQGSEA. The CDR3 coding sequence is TGCAGCTTCCCAGGGACTACCAGGAATGAGCAGTTCTTC. As protein: CSFPGTTRNEQFF.

There are many counts of this clonotype. This sequence joins TRBV10-3 and TRBJ2-5; 7 bases line up with TRBD1. CDR1 is ENHRY, CDR2 SYGVKD, per germline. J gave up 4 bases and V 3 bases, and 5 bases lay outside the gene matches. The CDR3 is made up of 14 amino acids. The CDR3, as DNA: TGTGCCATCAGTGATGGAAGGGGGCGAGAGACCCAGTACTTC. Protein sequence: CAISDGRGRETQYF.

This clonotype was recorded many times. The genes are TRBV5-1 and TRBJ1-2, with 8 positions matching TRBD1. Germline-derived CDR1 and CDR2 are SGHRS and YFSETQ. V was clipped by 4 bases and J by 1 base; unmatched bases: 6. CDR3 length equals 15 residues. The CDR3 loop reads CASSPGQGVNYGYTF. CDR3 nucleotides: TGCGCCAGCAGCCCCGGACAGGGTGTTAACTATGGCTACACCTTC.

The sample holds many counts of this clonotype. This rearrangement joins TRBV5-1 to TRBJ1-1, with 7 bases identical to TRBD1. The CDR3 runs 15 residues. Germline V gene data show CDR1 as SGHRS and CDR2 as YFSETQ. V lost 4 bases to trimming and J lost 0 bases; unmatched junction nucleotides: 6. This chain's CDR3 is CASSGGTAVNTEAFF. CDR3 in DNA: TGCGCCAGCAGCGGGGGGACAGCAGTGAACACTGAAGCTTTCTTT.

This rearrangement joins TRBV19 to TRBJ2-1; 8 positions match TRBD2. The CDR3 consists of 14 residues. With 5 bases clipped from V and 9 bases from J, the junction kept 9 bases outside the gene matches. The germline gives CDR1 LNHDA, CDR2 SQIVND (reference sequence). The CDR3: CASSWTSPVSEQFF. The CDR3 region has the DNA TGTGCCAGTAGTTGGACTAGCCCCGTAAGTGAGCAGTTCTTC.

This clonotype was picked up many times. This chain links TRBV18 with TRBJ2-2, with D perhaps TRBD1 (6 bases). The V gene's germline CDR1 is KGHSH and CDR2 LQKENI. Trimming shortened V by 6 bases and J by 7 bases, and 21 bases separated the two germline ends. The CDR3 contains 16 residues. CDR3 nucleotide sequence: TGTGCCAGCTCCGTAAAGGACAGCACCGGGATCGGGGAGCTGTTTTTT. Translated: CASSVKDSTGIGELFF. Variable domain in full (rest from reference TRBV18 and TRBJ2-2): NAGVMQNPRHLVRRRGQEARLRCSPMKGHSHVYWYRQLPEEGLKFMVYLQKENIIDESGMPKERFSAEFPKEGPSILRIQQVVRGDSAAYFCASSVKDSTGIGELFFGEGSRLTVL.

The genes are TRBV6-2 or TRBV6-3 and TRBJ2-3, with D tentatively TRBD2 (6 bases). Germline lookup yields CDR1 MNHEY and CDR2 SVGEGT. V lost 4 bases and J lost 4, with 9 bases in between. The CDR3 spans 13 residues. The CDR3 spells CASSSLASDTQYF. As DNA, the CDR3 is TGTGCCAGCAGTTCACTAGCATCAGATACGCAGTATTTT.